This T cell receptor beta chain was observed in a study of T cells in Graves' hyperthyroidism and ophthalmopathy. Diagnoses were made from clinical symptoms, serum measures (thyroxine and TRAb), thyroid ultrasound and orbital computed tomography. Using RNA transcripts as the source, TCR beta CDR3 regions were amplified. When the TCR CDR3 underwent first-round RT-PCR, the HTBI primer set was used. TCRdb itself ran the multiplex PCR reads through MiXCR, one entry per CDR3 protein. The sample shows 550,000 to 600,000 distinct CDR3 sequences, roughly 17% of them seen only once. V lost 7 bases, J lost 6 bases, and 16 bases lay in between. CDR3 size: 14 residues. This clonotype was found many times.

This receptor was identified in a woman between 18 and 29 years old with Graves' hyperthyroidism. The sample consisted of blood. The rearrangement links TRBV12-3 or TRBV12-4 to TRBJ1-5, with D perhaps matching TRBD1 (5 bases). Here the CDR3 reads CASTGGAGSQPQHF. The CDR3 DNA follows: TGTGCCAGCACCGGAGGGGCAGGGAGTCAGCCCCAGCATTTT.